A selection of T cell receptor beta chains follows, all from one sample in a study of glioma-infiltrating T cells after dendritic cell vaccination. TCRdb keeps only in-frame clones here, not all; method: immunoSEQ multiplex PCR. This sample has 60,000 to 70,000 clones, with around 86% found just once. The specimen was blood, collected before dendritic cell vaccination. The receptor source for this set is a human donor with glioblastoma. Each CDR3 is given with its conserved first and last residue. The D gene is left open where the match is weak. The size entry is marked missing in some rows and otherwise reads once, few, many or a size class.

CDR3 protein	CDR3 DNA	clone size	V gene	J gene	D gene
CASSAGDTEAFF	TGTGCCAGCAGCGCAGGGGACACTGAAGCTTTCTTT	.	TRBV7-9	TRBJ1-1	.
CASSSSRRGDGYTF	TGTGCCAGCAGCTCTTCCCGCAGGGGGGATGGCTACACCTTC	.	TRBV7-8	TRBJ1-2	TRBD1
CSASRHGSYTF	TGCAGTGCCTCCAGACATGGCAGCTACACCTTC	few	TRBV20-1	TRBJ1-2	.
CASSPIAGGQETQYF	TGCGCCAGCAGCCCGATAGCGGGGGGCCAAGAGACCCAGTACTTC	.	TRBV5-1	TRBJ2-5	TRBD2
CASSGADTLQIKPQHF	TGTGCCAGCAGTGGGGCGGACACACTCCAAATCAAGCCCCAGCATTTT	few	TRBV28	TRBJ1-5	.
CASSSYGTGDSNQPQHF	TGTGCCAGCAGCTCTTACGGGACAGGGGATAGCAATCAGCCCCAGCATTTT	few	TRBV5-4	TRBJ1-5	TRBD1
CASSATSGGYNEQFF	TGCGCCAGCAGCGCGACTAGCGGGGGGTACAATGAGCAGTTCTTC	.	TRBV5-1	TRBJ2-1	TRBD2
CASSFMSNTEAFF	TGTGCCAGCAGTTTCATGTCGAACACTGAAGCTTTCTTT	.	TRBV27	TRBJ1-1	.
CASSLTGDSNQPQHF	TGTGCCAGCAGCTTAACGGGGGATAGCAATCAGCCCCAGCATTTT	.	TRBV7-6	TRBJ1-5	.
CAWSLVGAGELFF	TGTGCCTGGAGTCTCGTCGGTGCCGGGGAGCTGTTTTTT	.	TRBV30	TRBJ2-2	.
CASSIQGNNQPQHF	TGTGCCAGCAGTATCCAGGGAAACAATCAGCCCCAGCATTTT	.	TRBV6-1	TRBJ1-5	.
CASSLGGGANEQFF	TGTGCCAGCAGCTTGGGCGGGGGGGCCAATGAGCAGTTCTTC	.	TRBV7-2	TRBJ2-1	TRBD2
CASSSQEKKYEQYF	TGTGCCAGCAGTTCACAGGAGAAGAAATACGAGCAGTACTTC	.	TRBV27	TRBJ2-7	.
CASSFGSNQPQHF	TGTGCCAGCAGTTTTGGCAGCAATCAGCCCCAGCATTTT	.	TRBV28	TRBJ1-5	.
CASTEPGSFEQYF	TGTGCCAGCACGGAGCCCGGGAGTTTCGAGCAGTACTTC	few	TRBV6-1	TRBJ2-7	.
CASSLGLAGTRGTGELFF	TGCGCCAGCAGCTTGGGTTTAGCGGGGACAAGGGGCACCGGGGAGCTGTTTTTT	.	TRBV5-1	TRBJ2-2	TRBD2
CASREQGETYEQYF	TGTGCCAGCAGGGAACAGGGGGAGACCTACGAGCAGTACTTC	.	TRBV6-4	TRBJ2-7	TRBD1
CASKEGNFYEQYF	TGTGCCAGCAAGGAGGGGAATTTCTACGAGCAGTACTTC	.	TRBV6-1	TRBJ2-7	.
CASSLELNRVDSYTF	TGCGCCAGCAGTTTGGAACTAAACAGGGTAGATAGCTACACCTTC	.	TRBV5-1	TRBJ1-2	.
CASSSRLAGGRSGDTQYF	TGCGCCAGCAGCTCGAGACTAGCGGGGGGCCGCTCGGGAGATACGCAGTATTTT	.	TRBV5-1	TRBJ2-3	TRBD2
CASSELVVTDTQYF	TGTGCCAGCAGTGAATTAGTGGTGACAGATACGCAGTATTTT	.	TRBV2	TRBJ2-3	.
CASSYSALSGPYF	TGTGCCAGCAGTTACTCGGCCTTGAGTGGGCCGTACTTC	medium-sized	TRBV6-5	TRBJ2-7	.
CASSPRSSYEQYF	TGTGCCAGCAGTCCCCGGAGCTCCTACGAGCAGTACTTC	.	TRBV6-1	TRBJ2-7	.